The 23 T cell receptor delta chains in this list originate from one sample, sequenced in a study of gamma-delta T cells after stem cell transplantation. TCRdb redid clone calling on the RT-PCR reads using CATT. The sample consists of approximately 2,400 delta-chain clones, 20% to 25% of them appearing once. Input material: gamma-delta T cells. Source of these receptors: a human donor. It is not recorded whose cells these are; they may come from a transplant donor.

This clone ranks as medium-sized. CDR3 sequence reads: CACDGVRLGKLYTDKLIF. The CDR3 region has the DNA TGTGCCTGTGATGGGGTTCGGCTGGGGAAATTGTACACCGATAAACTCATCTTT. This chain links TRDV2 with TRDJ1, with a possible D match to TRDD3 (6 bases). V was shortened by 4 bases and J by 0 bases, with 23 bases between the two germline ends. CDR1 and CDR2 (germline): GEAIGNYY, EKD. This CDR3 has 18 amino acids.

Sample share makes this clone medium-sized (0.01 to 0.1%). The chain has TRDV2 and TRDJ3; TRDD3 agrees at 11 bases. V shed 4 bases, J shed 0 bases, and the junction held 13 bases outside the gene matches. Germline V lookup: CDR1 GEAIGNYY, CDR2 EKD. This CDR3 contains 21 residues. CDR3 sequence reads: CACESLGGYEGGSWDTRQMFF. CDR3 nucleotide sequence: TGTGCCTGTGAGTCCCTTGGGGGATACGAAGGAGGCTCCTGGGACACCCGACAGATGTTTTTC.

The chain combines TRDV2 with TRDJ1; perhaps TRDD3 as D (6 bases). Trimming removed 6 bases from V and 4 bases from J, with 26 bases in between. Germline V gives CDR1 GEAIGNYY, CDR2 EKD. This CDR3 spans 17 amino acids. The CDR3, as DNA: TGTGCCTGTTACGGGTTAGCTGGGGACACTGAGGGCGATAAACTCATCTTT. This encodes CACYGLAGDTEGDKLIF.

This clone has only a few counts. With a far larger clone one base away, a read error is the likely cause. V usage is TRDV2 and J usage is TRDJ1, with 8 bases lining up with TRDD3. CDR3 size: 18 residues. The V segment lost 3 bases and the J segment 0 bases; nucleotides outside the gene matches: 14. The germline V gene encodes CDR1 GEAIGNYY and CDR2 EKD. The CDR3 sequence is CACDGVLGETQYTDKLIF. CDR3 in DNA: TGTGCCTGTGACGGGGTTCTGGGGGAGACGCAGTACACCGATAAACTCATCTTT.

The sample holds a few counts of this clone. Given a far larger clone just one base away, this is likely a sequencing read error. Other DNA sequences from this sample encode an identical CDR3 as well. The chain employs TRDV2 and TRDJ1; no reliable D call. The V gene's germline CDR1 is GEAIGNYY and CDR2 EKD. This CDR3 region has 15 residues. Trimming took off 3 bases at V and 2 bases at J, with 15 bases between the two ends. The CDR3 region is CACDAVLAKTDKLIF. CDR3 bases: TGTGCCTGTGACGCCGTGCTGGCGAAAACCGATAAACTCATCTTT.

Details on this clone: The protein recorded in TCRdb matches a much larger clone and deviates from this DNA's translation at residue 15, suggesting a read error; the protein here is obtained by translating the DNA. Other nucleotide sequences in the sample specify the same CDR3. This chain connects TRDV2 to TRDJ3; possible D gene TRDD3, 5 bases. Germline V gene data show CDR1 as GEAIGNYY and CDR2 as EKD. The CDR3 has 17 residues. Here the CDR3 DNA reads TGTGCCTGTGACACCGTGGAGGGCTCCTGGGACACCCGACAGCTGTTTTTC. Its protein is CACDTVEGSWDTRQLFF.

This clone qualifies as large. J is TRDJ1 and V is TRDV2, with D tentatively TRDD2 or TRDD3 (7 bases each). The V end lost 2 bases, the J end lost 2 bases, and 23 bases lay between the germline ends. Germline-derived CDR1 and CDR2 are GEAIGNYY and EKD. The CDR3 runs 18 residues. CDR3 loop: CACDMIPTATGDTDKLIF. The DNA of the CDR3 is TGTGCCTGTGACATGATTCCTACCGCTACTGGGGATACCGATAAACTCATCTTT.

Details on this clone: Given a far larger clone just one base away, this is likely a sequencing read error. CDR3 sequence: CACDRLPYKMGDTVQYTDKLIF. In DNA, the CDR3 is TGTGCCTGTGACAGGCTTCCCTATAAGATGGGGGATACGGTTCAGTACACCGATAAACTCATCTTT. This chain connects TRDV2 to TRDJ1; 11 nucleotides match TRDD3. V shed 2 bases, J shed 0 bases, and the junction held 22 bases outside the gene matches. This CDR3 comprises 22 residues. Germline V gives CDR1 GEAIGNYY, CDR2 EKD.

On this clone itself: The protein in TCRdb stems from a much larger clone and differs at residue 3 from this DNA's translation, likely a read error; here the protein is translated from the DNA. The chain is built from TRDV2 and TRDJ1; 12 positions match TRDD3. This CDR3 spans 17 amino acids. Germline V gene lookup returns CDR1 GEAIGNYY and CDR2 EKD. The CDR3 DNA follows: TGTGCCTGGGACACGTTGGGTCTGGGGGATACGCGCTATAAACTCATCTTT. Translating gives CAWDTLGLGDTRYKLIF.

Turning to this clone: A far larger clone differs by one base, so this is likely a read error. The rearrangement joins TRDV2 to TRDJ1; TRDD3 agrees at 12 bases. V trimming: 0 bases; J trimming: 2 bases; junction bases outside the gene matches: 30. The CDR3 length is 25 residues. Germline V gene lookup returns CDR1 GEAIGNYY and CDR2 EKD. Written as DNA, the CDR3 is TGTGCCTGTGACACCGTCGGGTCCTCAAACGAGGGGAGCGGACTGGGGGATACCGTGACCGATAAACTCATCTTT. It is translated as CACDTVGSSNEGSGLGDTVTDKLIF.

This clone ranks as medium-sized. V gene TRDV2 combines with J gene TRDJ1, with D maybe TRDD3 (5 bases). The germline V and J ends were trimmed by 0 bases and 3 bases, with 16 bases remaining between them. The V gene's germline CDR1 is GEAIGNYY and CDR2 EKD. The CDR3 sequence is 16 residues long. DNA of the CDR3: TGTGCCTGTGACACCGTTGGGGCTCGGATGGCCGATAAACTCATCTTT. The encoded protein is CACDTVGARMADKLIF.

As to this clone: The likely explanation is a read error, given a far larger clone one base away. CDR3 region: CARDTVASRKLLGAGLIF. DNA for the CDR3: TGTGCCCGTGACACCGTGGCTTCGCGGAAGCTACTGGGCGCGGGACTCATCTTT. The V call is TRDV2, the J call TRDJ1; D might be TRDD3 (6 bases). The V gene's germline CDR1 is GEAIGNYY and CDR2 EKD. The CDR3 length is 18 residues.

Points on this clone: TCRdb's listed protein matches a much larger clone and diverges from this DNA's translation at residue 8, likely through a read error; the protein shown comes from the DNA. The chain links TRDV2 to TRDJ1; D is perhaps TRDD3 (5 bases). The CDR3 is made up of 17 amino acids. The germline V gene encodes CDR1 GEAIGNYY and CDR2 EKD. Trimming removed 1 base at V and 1 base at J, with 18 bases between. CDR3 coding DNA: TGTGCCTGTGACACAGTCAGCCTTACTGGCCCCACCGATAAACTCATCTTT. Protein: CACDTVSLTGPTDKLIF.

By share of the sample, this clone is medium-sized. This sample includes further DNA sequences coding for the same CDR3. The chain carries TRDV2 and TRDJ1; 8 bases fit TRDD3. Germline-derived CDR1 and CDR2 are GEAIGNYY and EKD. The junction had 2 bases not matched to a gene; V was cut back by 0 bases and J by 0 bases. The CDR3 runs 15 residues. The CDR3 DNA is TGTGCCTGTGACACCCTGGGGGAGTACACCGATAAACTCATCTTT. Protein: CACDTLGEYTDKLIF.

This clone was counted once. Translating this DNA gives a protein that differs at residue 5 from the TCRdb one, which belongs to a much larger clone; a read error is likely, and the protein shown is this translation. This chain connects TRDV2 to TRDJ1, with 11 bases that match TRDD3. From germline, CDR1 is GEAIGNYY and CDR2 EKD. V was clipped by 5 bases and J by 4 bases; unmatched bases: 14. This CDR3 has 17 residues. CDR3 DNA: TGTGCCTGTGCCGAACTGGGGGATAAGAATCCAGTCGATAAACTCATCTTT. It specifies CACAELGDKNPVDKLIF.

By frequency in the sample, this clone is medium-sized. The chain uses TRDV2 and TRDJ3; TRDD3 agrees at 8 bases. The CDR3 runs 22 residues. Looked up from germline, CDR1 is GEAIGNYY and CDR2 is EKD. The ends lost 0 bases at V and 2 bases at J; junction bases unmatched: 17. The CDR3 is CACDTVDGLGGFPPWDTRQMFF. The CDR3 DNA reads as TGTGCCTGTGACACCGTAGACGGGCTTGGGGGATTCCCGCCCTGGGACACCCGACAGATGTTTTTC.

Comment on this clone: TCRdb's protein, taken from a much larger clone, differs from this DNA's translation at residue 6, likely owing to a read error; the protein displayed comes from the DNA. V is TRDV2 and J is TRDJ1; D not certain. Germline CDR1 and CDR2: GEAIGNYY and EKD. This CDR3 is built from 15 residues. V was pared by 3 bases and J by 3 bases, with 16 bases between. CDR3 nucleotides: TGTGCCTGTGACGCTCCCAGCGGCCGAGCCGATAAACTCATCTTT. This gives the protein CACDAPSGRADKLIF.

The chain is built from TRDV2 and TRDJ1; TRDD3 might be the D (5 bases). The CDR3 extends over 18 amino acids. CDR1 is GEAIGNYY and CDR2 is EKD in the germline V gene. V was pared by 1 base and J by 0 bases, with 20 bases between. Written as DNA, the CDR3 is TGTGCCTGTGACACGTTGGGCGGTGGGGAAACTTACACCGATAAACTCATCTTT. Translating gives CACDTLGGGETYTDKLIF.

The rearrangement links TRDV2 to TRDJ1; 13 nucleotides align to TRDD3. Germline V gives CDR1 GEAIGNYY, CDR2 EKD. CDR3 length: 15 residues. The J segment lost 11 bases and the V segment lost 3 bases, leaving 11 bases of the junction unmatched. The CDR3 sequence: CACDPLLGDTRVLIF. The CDR3, as DNA: TGTGCCTGTGACCCTCTACTGGGGGATACGCGGGTCCTCATCTTT.

Of note for this clone: The TCRdb record carries a much larger clone's protein, which differs from this DNA's translation at residue 6; a read error is the likely cause, and the protein listed here is the DNA translation. The chain uses TRDV2 and TRDJ1; D perhaps matches TRDD3 (5 bases). V lost 3 bases to trimming and J lost 2 bases, with 15 bases between them. This CDR3 contains 15 residues. The V gene's germline CDR1 is GEAIGNYY and CDR2 EKD. In DNA, the CDR3 is TGTGCCTGTGACGCCGCACTGGCGAAAACCGATAAACTCATCTTT. Translation: CACDAALAKTDKLIF.

The J gene is TRDJ1, the V gene TRDV2, with TRDD3 identical over 10 bases. CDR3 length: 19 residues. V dropped 0 bases and J dropped 8; count of bases not matched to a gene: 20. CDR1 and CDR2 (germline): GEAIGNYY, EKD. CDR3 in DNA: TGTGCCTGTGACACCGTTCCCACAACTACTGGGGGATCCGCCCAAAAACTCATCTTT. Translation gives CACDTVPTTTGGSAQKLIF.

This clone is categorized as medium-sized. Other DNA sequences in this specimen translate into the identical CDR3. The chain combines TRDV2 with TRDJ1; maybe TRDD3 (7 bases). The CDR3 consists of 22 residues. V lost 3 bases, J lost 0 bases, and 34 bases lay in between. The germline V gene encodes CDR1 GEAIGNYY and CDR2 EKD. DNA for the CDR3: TGTGCCTGTGACCCGATCGGCCTTCCCTCCGCAGTGGGGGACCTGTACACCGATAAACTCATCTTT. It translates to CACDPIGLPSAVGDLYTDKLIF.

Comments on this clone: This may be a read error: a much more frequent sequence differs by one nucleotide. V and J are TRDV2 and TRDJ1; D possibly matches TRDD2 or TRDD3 (6 bases each). The CDR3 sequence is 21 residues long. CDR1 is GEAIGNYY and CDR2 is EKD in the germline V gene. The CDR3 protein is CACVPIPSPGGPAAYTDQLIF. As DNA, the CDR3 is TGTGCCTGTGTCCCAATTCCTAGCCCGGGGGGACCGGCCGCGTACACCGATCAACTCATCTTT.